These 2 T cell receptor beta chains were sequenced from one sample in a study of CD8 T cells in ankylosing spondylitis. Each CDR3 protein is one row after TCRdb ran MiXCR on the 5' RACE reads. This table has about 240,000 distinct CDR3 sequences, 8.6% appearing once. The sequenced material came from blood, either unsorted or a sorted T cell fraction (not recorded which). Receptors were obtained from a male donor with ankylosing spondylitis or in good health (not recorded which).

A few counts support this clonotype. This sequence joins TRBV7-2 and TRBJ2-2; 9 nucleotides agree with TRBD2. The CDR3 has 16 amino acids. Losses at the gene ends were 1 base for V and 2 bases for J; bases not matched to a gene: 2. CDR1 SGHTA and CDR2 FQGNSA come from the germline V gene. CDR3 amino acids: CASSLGGGGNTGELFF. In nucleotides, the CDR3 is TGTGCCAGCAGCTTAGGCGGGGGGGGTAACACCGGGGAGCTGTTTTTT.

This clonotype was observed many times. The gene calls are TRBV20-1 and TRBJ1-2; D is perhaps TRBD1 (5 bases). CDR1 and CDR2 (germline): DFQATT, SNEGSKA (reference sequence). The CDR3 totals 15 residues. Trimming removed 4 bases at V and 3 bases at J, with 18 bases between. The CDR3 reads CSAKDRWGSYYGYTF. The DNA of the CDR3 is TGCAGTGCTAAGGATCGCTGGGGGTCGTACTATGGCTACACCTTC.